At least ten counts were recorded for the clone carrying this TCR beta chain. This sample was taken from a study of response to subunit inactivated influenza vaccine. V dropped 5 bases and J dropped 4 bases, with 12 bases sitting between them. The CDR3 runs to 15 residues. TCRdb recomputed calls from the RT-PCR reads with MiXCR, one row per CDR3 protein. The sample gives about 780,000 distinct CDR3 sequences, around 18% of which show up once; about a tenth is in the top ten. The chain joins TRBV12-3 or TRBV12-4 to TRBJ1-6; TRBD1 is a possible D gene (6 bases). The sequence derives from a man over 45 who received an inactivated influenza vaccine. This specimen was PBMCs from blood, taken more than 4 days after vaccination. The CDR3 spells CASSVRGTYNSPLHF. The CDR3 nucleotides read TGTGCCAGCAGTGTAAGGGGGACTTATAATTCACCCCTCCACTTT.